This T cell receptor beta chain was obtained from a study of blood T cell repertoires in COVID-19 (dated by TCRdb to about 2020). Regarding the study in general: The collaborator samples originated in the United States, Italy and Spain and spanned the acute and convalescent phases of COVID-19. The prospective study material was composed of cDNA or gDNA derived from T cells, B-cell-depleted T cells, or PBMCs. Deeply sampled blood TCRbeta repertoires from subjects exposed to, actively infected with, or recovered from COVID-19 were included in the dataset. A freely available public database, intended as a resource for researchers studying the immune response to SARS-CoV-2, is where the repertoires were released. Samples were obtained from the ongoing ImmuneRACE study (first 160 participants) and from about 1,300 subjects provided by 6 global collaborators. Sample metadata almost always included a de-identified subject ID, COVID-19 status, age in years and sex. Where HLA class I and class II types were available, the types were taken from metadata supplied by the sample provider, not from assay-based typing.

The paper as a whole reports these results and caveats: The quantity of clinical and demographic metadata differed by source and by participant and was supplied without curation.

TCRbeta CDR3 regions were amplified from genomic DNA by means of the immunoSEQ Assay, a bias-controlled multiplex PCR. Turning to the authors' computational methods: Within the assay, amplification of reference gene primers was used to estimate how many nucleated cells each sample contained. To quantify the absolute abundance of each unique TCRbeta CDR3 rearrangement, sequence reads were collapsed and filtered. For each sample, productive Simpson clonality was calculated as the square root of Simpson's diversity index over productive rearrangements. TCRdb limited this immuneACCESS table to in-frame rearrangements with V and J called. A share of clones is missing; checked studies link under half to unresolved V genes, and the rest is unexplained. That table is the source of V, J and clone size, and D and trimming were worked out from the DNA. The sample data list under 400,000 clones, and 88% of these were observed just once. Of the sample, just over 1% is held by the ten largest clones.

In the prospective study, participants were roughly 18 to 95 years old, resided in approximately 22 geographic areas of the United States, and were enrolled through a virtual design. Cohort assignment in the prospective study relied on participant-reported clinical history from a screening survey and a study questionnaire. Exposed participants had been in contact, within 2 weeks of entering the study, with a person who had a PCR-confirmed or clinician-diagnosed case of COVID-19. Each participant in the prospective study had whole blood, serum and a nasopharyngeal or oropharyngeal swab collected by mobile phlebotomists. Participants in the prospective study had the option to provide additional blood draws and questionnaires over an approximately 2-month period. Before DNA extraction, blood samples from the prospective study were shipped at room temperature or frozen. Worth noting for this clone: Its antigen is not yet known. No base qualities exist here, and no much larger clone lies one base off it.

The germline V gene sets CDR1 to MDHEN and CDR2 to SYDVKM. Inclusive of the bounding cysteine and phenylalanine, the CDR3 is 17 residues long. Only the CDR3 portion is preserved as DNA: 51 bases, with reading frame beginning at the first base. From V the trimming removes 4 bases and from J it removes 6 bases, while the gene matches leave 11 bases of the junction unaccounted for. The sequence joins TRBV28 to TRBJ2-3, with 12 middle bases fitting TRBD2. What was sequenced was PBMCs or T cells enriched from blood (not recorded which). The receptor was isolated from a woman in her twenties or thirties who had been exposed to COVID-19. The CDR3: CASSSTSGRTFPDTQYF. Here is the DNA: TGTGCCAGCAGTTCCACTAGCGGGAGGACTTTTCCTGATACGCAGTATTTT.